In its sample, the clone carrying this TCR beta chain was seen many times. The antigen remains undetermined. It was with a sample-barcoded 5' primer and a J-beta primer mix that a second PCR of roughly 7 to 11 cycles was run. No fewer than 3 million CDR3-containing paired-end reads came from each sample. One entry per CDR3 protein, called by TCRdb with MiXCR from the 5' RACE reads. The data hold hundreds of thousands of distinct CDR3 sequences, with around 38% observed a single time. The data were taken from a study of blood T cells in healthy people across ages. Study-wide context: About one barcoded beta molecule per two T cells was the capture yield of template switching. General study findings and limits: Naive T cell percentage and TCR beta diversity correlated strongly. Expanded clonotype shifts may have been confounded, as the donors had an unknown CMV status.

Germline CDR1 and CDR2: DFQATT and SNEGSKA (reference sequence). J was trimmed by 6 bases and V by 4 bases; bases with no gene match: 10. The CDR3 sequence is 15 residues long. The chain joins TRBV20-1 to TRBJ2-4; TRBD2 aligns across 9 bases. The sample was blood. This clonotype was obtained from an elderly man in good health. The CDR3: CSATLRRTSANIQYF. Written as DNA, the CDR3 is TGCAGTGCTACACTGCGGCGGACTAGCGCAAACATTCAGTACTTC.